These 5 T cell receptor beta chains were sequenced from one sample in a study of shared clonotypes between healthy human individuals. TCRdb's copy holds only in-frame clones and misses some; the assay was immunoSEQ multiplex PCR. The sample carries some 1,100,000 clones, roughly 74% recorded once. Sequenced: memory CD4+ T cells from PBMCs. Specified subset: CD45RA-negative fraction. The origin of the receptors is a man aged 18 to 29 in good health. Some clones in this sample may be carry-over from other donors' samples.

In the case of this clone: Other nucleotide sequences in the sample specify the same CDR3. The chain links TRBV29-1 to TRBJ2-1; TRBD2 might be the D (6 bases). The CDR3 contains 15 residues. With 4 bases removed from V and 0 bases from J, the gap between germline ends came to 13 bases. CDR1 and CDR2 (germline): SQVTM, ANQGSEA. The CDR3 loop is CSVGGEGSSYNEQFF. The CDR3 nucleotides are TGCAGCGTTGGGGGGGAAGGGAGCTCCTACAATGAGCAGTTCTTC.

The V and J genes are TRBV5-1 and TRBJ2-5; 9 bases line up with TRBD1. The CDR3 runs 15 residues. J gave up 5 bases and V 4 bases, and 9 bases lay outside the gene matches. CDR1 and CDR2 (germline): SGHRS, YFSETQ. CDR3 in DNA: TGCGCCAGCAGCCTCGAACAGGGGGCTCTGGAGACCCAGTACTTC. Its translation: CASSLEQGALETQYF.

The CDR3 coding sequence is TGTGCCAGCAGCTTAGGGTTCGGCCTCTCCTACGAGCAGTACTTC. This codes for CASSLGFGLSYEQYF. The rearrangement joins TRBV7-2 to TRBJ2-7; D is unresolved. V was cut by 1 base and J by 0 bases, with 10 bases left in between. The V gene's germline CDR1 is SGHTA and CDR2 FQGNSA. The CDR3 is 15 residues long.

The rearrangement uses TRBV5-6 and TRBJ2-1, with D possibly matching TRBD2 (6 bases). V dropped 4 bases and J dropped 4 bases, with 15 bases sitting between them. Germline CDR1 and CDR2: SGHDT and YYEEEE. The CDR3 covers 15 residues. In DNA, the CDR3 is TGTGCCAGCAGCCGGGGAGCGGGCGTTTACAATGAGCAGTTCTTC. Translation gives CASSRGAGVYNEQFF.

The chain uses TRBV29-1 and TRBJ1-5; 8 bases agree with TRBD1. In germline, CDR1 is SQVTM, CDR2 ANQGSEA. The J segment lost 7 bases and the V segment lost 6 bases, leaving 8 bases of the junction unmatched. CDR3 length: 13 amino acids. The CDR3 here is CSVLDRVGQPQHF. The CDR3 DNA reads as TGCAGCGTGCTGGACAGGGTAGGACAGCCCCAGCATTTT.